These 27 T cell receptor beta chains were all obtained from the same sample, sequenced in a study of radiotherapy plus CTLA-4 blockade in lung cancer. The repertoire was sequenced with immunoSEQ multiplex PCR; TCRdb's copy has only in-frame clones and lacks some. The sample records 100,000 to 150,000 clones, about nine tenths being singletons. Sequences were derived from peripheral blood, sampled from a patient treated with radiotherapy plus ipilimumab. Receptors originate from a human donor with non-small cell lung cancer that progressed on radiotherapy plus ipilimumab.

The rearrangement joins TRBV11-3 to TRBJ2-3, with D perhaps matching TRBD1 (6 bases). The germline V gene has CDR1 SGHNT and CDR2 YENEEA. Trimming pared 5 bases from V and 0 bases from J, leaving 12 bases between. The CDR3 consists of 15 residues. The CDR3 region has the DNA TGTGCCAGCAGCATTTCAGGGGCTAGCACAGATACGCAGTATTTT. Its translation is CASSISGASTDTQYF.

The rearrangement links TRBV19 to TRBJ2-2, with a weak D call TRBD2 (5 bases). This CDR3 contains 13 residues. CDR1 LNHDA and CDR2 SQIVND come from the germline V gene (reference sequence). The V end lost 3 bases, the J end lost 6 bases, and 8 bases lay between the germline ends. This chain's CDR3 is CASSIGVAGELFF. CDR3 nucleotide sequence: TGTGCCAGTAGTATCGGGGTCGCCGGGGAGCTGTTTTTT.

The DNA for the CDR3 is TGTGCCTGGAGTGTAGCGGTAGGGTTGAATCAGCCCCAGCATTTT. Translated: CAWSVAVGLNQPQHF. The J gene is TRBJ1-5, the V gene TRBV30; D gene ambiguous. The CDR3 extends over 15 amino acids. Looked up from germline, CDR1 is GTSNPN and CDR2 is SVGIG (reference sequence). The V end lost 0 bases, the J end lost 4 bases, and 13 bases lay between the germline ends. The full variable domain, rest sourced from reference TRBV30 and TRBJ1-5, is SQTIHQWPATLVQPVGSPLSLECTVEGTSNPNLYWYRQAAGRGLQLLFYSVGIGQISSEVPQNLSASRPQDRQFILSSKKLLLSDSGFYLCAWSVAVGLNQPQHFGDGTRLSIL.

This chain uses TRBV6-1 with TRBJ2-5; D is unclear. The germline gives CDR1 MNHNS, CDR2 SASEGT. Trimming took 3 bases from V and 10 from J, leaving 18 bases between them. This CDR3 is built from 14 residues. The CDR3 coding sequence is TGTGCCAGCAGTGATGATCTATACAGCTCTGGCCAGTACTTC. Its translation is CASSDDLYSSGQYF.

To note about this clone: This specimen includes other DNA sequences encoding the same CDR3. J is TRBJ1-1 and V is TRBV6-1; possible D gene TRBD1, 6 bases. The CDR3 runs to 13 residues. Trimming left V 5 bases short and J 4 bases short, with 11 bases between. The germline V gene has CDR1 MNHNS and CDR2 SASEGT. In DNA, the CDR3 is TGTGCCAGCAGTCAAGGGGGAGGCACTGAAGCTTTCTTT. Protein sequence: CASSQGGGTEAFF.

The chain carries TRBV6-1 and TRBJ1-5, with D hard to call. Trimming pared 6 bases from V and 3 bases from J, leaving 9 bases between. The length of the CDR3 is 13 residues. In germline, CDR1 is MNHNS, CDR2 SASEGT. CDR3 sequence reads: CASRPRNNQPQHF. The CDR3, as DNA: TGTGCCAGCAGGCCCAGGAACAATCAGCCCCAGCATTTT.

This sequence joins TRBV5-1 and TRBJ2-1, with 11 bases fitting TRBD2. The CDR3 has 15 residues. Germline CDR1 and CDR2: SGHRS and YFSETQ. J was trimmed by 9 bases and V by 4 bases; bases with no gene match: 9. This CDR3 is CASSPTSGSRVEQFF. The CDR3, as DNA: TGCGCCAGCAGCCCCACTAGCGGGAGTAGGGTTGAGCAGTTCTTC.

The CDR3 nucleotides are TGCGCCAGCAGGAGAGGTGGGGGCAGTGAGGGCTACACCTTC. Amino acid sequence: CASRRGGGSEGYTF. The rearrangement joins TRBV5-1 to TRBJ1-2; D is perhaps TRBD1 (6 bases). This CDR3 comprises 14 residues. Germline CDR1 reads SGHRS; CDR2 reads YFSETQ. V lost 5 bases and J lost 8, with 19 bases in between.

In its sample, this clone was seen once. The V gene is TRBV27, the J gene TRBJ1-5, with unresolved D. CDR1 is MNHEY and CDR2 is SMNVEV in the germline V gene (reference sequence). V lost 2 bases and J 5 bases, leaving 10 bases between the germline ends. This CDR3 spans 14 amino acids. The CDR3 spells CASSLKGLDQPQHF. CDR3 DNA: TGTGCCAGCAGTTTAAAAGGATTGGATCAGCCCCAGCATTTT.

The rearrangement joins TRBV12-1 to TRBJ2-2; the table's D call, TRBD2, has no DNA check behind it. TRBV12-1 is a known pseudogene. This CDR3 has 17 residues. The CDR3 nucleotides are TGTGCCAGCAGCCTATTCCCCTGGCGGGAGAGGTCCGGGGAGCTGTTTTTT. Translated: CASSLFPWRERSGELFF.

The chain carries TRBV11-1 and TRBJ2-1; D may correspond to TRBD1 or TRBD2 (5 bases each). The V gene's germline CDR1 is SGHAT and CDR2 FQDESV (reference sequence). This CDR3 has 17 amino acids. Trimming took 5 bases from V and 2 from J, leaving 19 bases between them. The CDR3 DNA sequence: TGTGCCAGCAGCCTCAGACGGGACCCTGGGACCTACAATGAGCAGTTCTTC. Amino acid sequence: CASSLRRDPGTYNEQFF.

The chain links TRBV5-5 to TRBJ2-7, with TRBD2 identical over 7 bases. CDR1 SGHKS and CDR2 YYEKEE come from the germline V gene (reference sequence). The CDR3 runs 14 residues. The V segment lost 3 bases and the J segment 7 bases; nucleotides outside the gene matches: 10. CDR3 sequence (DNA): TGTGCCAGCAGCTCGAGCGGGATCCTTTGGGAGCAGTACTTC. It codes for CASSSSGILWEQYF.

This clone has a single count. As DNA, the CDR3 is TGTGCCAGCAATGGTCTGGGGACAAATGAGCAGTTCTTC. Translation gives CASNGLGTNEQFF. This chain connects TRBV6-1 to TRBJ2-1; the D gene is possibly TRBD1 (6 bases). There are 13 residues in the CDR3. V lost 7 bases and J lost 7, with 14 bases in between. Per the germline V gene, CDR1 is MNHNS and CDR2 is SASEGT.

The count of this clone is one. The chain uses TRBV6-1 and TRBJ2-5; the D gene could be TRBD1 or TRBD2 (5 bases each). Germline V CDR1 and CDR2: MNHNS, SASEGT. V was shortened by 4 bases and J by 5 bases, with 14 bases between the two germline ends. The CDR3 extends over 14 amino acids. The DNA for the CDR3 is TGTGCCAGCAGTGTTGGGGGAGATACTGAGACCCAGTACTTC. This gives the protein CASSVGGDTETQYF.

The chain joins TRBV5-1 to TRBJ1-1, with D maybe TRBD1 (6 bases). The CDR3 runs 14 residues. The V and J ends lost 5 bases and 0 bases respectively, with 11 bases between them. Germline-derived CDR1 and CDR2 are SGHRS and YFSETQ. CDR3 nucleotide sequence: TGCGCCAGCAGTACAGGGCTCATGAACACTGAAGCTTTCTTT. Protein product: CASSTGLMNTEAFF.

The CDR3 sequence is CASSGDRGRAANVLTF. CDR3 bases: TGTGCCAGCAGCGGGGACAGGGGGCGCGCGGCCAACGTCCTGACTTTC. V gene TRBV9 combines with J gene TRBJ2-6; 12 nucleotides align to TRBD1. The CDR3 has 16 amino acids. The germline CDR1 and CDR2 sequences are SGDLS and YYNGEE. V gave up 3 bases and J gave up 6 bases; unmatched junction bases: 4.

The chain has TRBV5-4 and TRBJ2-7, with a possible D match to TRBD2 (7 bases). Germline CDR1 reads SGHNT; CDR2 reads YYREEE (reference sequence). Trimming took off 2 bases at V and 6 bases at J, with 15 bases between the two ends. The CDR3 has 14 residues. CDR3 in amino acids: CASSFGGGPGEQYF. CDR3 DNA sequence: TGTGCCAGCAGCTTTGGCGGGGGCCCTGGCGAGCAGTACTTC.

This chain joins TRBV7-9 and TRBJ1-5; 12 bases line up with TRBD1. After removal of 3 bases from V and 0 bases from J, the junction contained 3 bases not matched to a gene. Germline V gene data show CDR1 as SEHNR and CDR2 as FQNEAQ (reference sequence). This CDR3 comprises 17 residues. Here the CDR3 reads CASSLGQGASSNQPQHF. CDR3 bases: TGTGCCAGCAGCTTGGGACAGGGGGCGAGTAGCAATCAGCCCCAGCATTTT.

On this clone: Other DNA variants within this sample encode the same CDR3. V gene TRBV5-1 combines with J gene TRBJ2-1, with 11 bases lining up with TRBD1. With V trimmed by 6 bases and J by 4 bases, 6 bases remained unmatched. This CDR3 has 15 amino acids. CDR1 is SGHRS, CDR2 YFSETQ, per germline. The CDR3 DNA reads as TGCGCCAGCAACGCGGGGACAGGGGGTTACAATGAGCAGTTCTTC. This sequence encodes CASNAGTGGYNEQFF.

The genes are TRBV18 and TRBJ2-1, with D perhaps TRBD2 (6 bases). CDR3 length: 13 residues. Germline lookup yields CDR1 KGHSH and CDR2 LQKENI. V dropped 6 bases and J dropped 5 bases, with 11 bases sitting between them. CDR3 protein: CASSWDLNNEQFF. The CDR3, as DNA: TGTGCCAGCTCCTGGGACTTAAACAATGAGCAGTTCTTC.

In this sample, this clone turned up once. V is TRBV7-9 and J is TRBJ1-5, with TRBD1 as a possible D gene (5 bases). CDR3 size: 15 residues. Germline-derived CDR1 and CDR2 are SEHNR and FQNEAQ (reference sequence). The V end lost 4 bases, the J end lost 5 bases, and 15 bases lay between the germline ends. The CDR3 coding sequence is TGTGCCAGCAGCTCAAGTGACAGTTCCCATCAGCCCCAGCATTTT. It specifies CASSSSDSSHQPQHF.

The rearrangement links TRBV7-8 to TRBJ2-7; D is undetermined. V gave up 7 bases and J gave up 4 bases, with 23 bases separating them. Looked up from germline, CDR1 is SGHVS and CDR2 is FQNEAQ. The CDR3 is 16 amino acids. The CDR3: CASTPKPGGILYEQYF. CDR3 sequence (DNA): TGTGCCAGCACCCCAAAACCGGGCGGTATCCTTTACGAGCAGTACTTC.

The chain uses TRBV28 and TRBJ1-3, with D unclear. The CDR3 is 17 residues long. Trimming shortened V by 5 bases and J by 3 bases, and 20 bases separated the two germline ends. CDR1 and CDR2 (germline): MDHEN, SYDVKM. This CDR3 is CASSLSRAASGGNTIYF. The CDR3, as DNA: TGTGCCAGCAGTCTCTCCCGGGCAGCGAGTGGTGGAAACACCATATATTTT.

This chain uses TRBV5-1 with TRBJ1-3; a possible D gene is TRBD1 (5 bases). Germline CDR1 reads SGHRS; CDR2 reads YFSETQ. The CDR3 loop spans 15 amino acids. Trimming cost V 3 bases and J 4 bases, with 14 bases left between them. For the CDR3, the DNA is TGCGCCAGCAGCTCCGGGACCCTGGGGGGAAACACCATATATTTT. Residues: CASSSGTLGGNTIYF.

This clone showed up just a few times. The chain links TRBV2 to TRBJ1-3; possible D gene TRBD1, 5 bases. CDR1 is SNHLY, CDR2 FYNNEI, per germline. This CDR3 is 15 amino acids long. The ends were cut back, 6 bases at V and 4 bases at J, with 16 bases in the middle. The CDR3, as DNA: TGTGCCAGCAGAGAGGAAGGGGCGTCGGGAAACACCATATATTTT. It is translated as CASREEGASGNTIYF.

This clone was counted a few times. CDR3 protein: CASSIDPADSPLNYGYTF. The CDR3, as DNA: TGTGCCAGTAGTATAGATCCAGCCGACAGTCCTCTTAACTATGGCTACACCTTC. This sequence joins TRBV19 and TRBJ1-2, with a possible D match to TRBD1 (5 bases). This CDR3 comprises 18 residues. Per the germline V gene, CDR1 is LNHDA and CDR2 is SQIVND (reference sequence). V shed 0 bases and J shed 1 base, with 18 bases lying between them.

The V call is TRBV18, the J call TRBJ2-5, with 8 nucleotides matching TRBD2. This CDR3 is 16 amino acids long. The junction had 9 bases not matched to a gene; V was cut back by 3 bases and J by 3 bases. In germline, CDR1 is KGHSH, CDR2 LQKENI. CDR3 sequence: CASSPRVAGSKETQYF. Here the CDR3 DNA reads TGTGCCAGCTCACCCCGGGTAGCGGGATCAAAAGAGACCCAGTACTTC.